The clone carrying this T cell receptor beta chain was picked up a small number of times. The CDR3 loop spans 17 amino acids. With V trimmed by 3 bases and J by 2 bases, 9 bases remained unmatched. Germline V CDR1 and CDR2: SGHTA, FQGNSA. MiXCR, run by TCRdb on the 5' RACE reads, gives a single entry per CDR3 protein. This table holds about 1.7 million distinct CDR3 sequences, more than 30% found once. The data were obtained in a study of identical twins. The sequencing sample was made of cord blood. The V gene is TRBV7-2, the J gene TRBJ2-7; 11 bases align to TRBD2. The TCR originated in a newborn girl in good health. The CDR3 region has the DNA TGTGCCAGCAGCTTCCCACGGACTAGCGGGCGTCCCTACGAGCAGTACTTC. Encoded protein: CASSFPRTSGRPYEQYF.